This is a list of T cell receptor beta chains from one sample in a study of blood T cells in healthy people across ages. MiXCR, applied by TCRdb to the 5' RACE reads, yields one record per CDR3 protein. The sample shows 710,000 or so distinct CDR3 sequences, roughly 30% of them seen only once. The material sequenced was blood. Receptors originate from a woman older than 75 in good health. Each CDR3 is given with its conserved first and last residue. Fields, in order: J gene, clone size, V gene, D gene, CDR3 DNA, CDR3 protein. D genes are given only for firm matches. Size values are once, few and many counts, or a class for expanded clones, and some rows have none.

TRBJ1-5,many,TRBV27,TRBD1,TGTGCCAGCAGTTCGTCAGGGGGCGCGTGGGGTTTGGTCGCTAGCAATCAGCCCCAGCATTTT,CASSSSGGAWGLVASNQPQHF
TRBJ2-3,many,TRBV6-1,.,TGTGCCAGCAGCCCGACAAGAAGCACAGATACGCAGTATTTT,CASSPTRSTDTQYF
TRBJ2-7,.,TRBV7-6,.,TGTGCCAGCAGCCAAAGAGAAAGCTCCTACGAGCAGTACTTC,CASSQRESSYEQYF
TRBJ2-5,many,TRBV3-1,.,TGTGCCAGCAGCCAAGTCCCCTTGGGGCCGGGTGGGACCCAGTACTTC,CASSQVPLGPGGTQYF
TRBJ2-1,many,TRBV24-1,.,TGTGCCACCAGTGATGCAGCCAGCTCCTACAATGAGCAGTTCTTC,CATSDAASSYNEQFF
TRBJ1-1,.,TRBV2,.,TGTGCCAGCCTTACCCCAGGGCCGGGCACTGAAGCTTTCTTT,CASLTPGPGTEAFF
TRBJ2-5,.,TRBV6-2/TRBV6-3,.,TGTGCCATCGGAAGACAAGAGACCCAGTACTTC,CAIGRQETQYF
TRBJ2-7,many,TRBV20-1,.,TGCAGTGCTTCGGGCCACCCAACCCTCGAGCAGTACTTC,CSASGHPTLEQYF
TRBJ1-1,few,TRBV19,.,TGTGCCAGTAGTATAAACGGGATGAACACTGAAGCTTTCTTT,CASSINGMNTEAFF
TRBJ2-1,many,TRBV20-1,.,TGCAGTGCTAGAGAACCCCCGAGCGGTTCTCATCCCGGGGGCTCCTACAATGAGCAGTTCTTC,CSAREPPSGSHPGGSYNEQFF
TRBJ2-3,.,TRBV7-2,TRBD1,TGTGCCAGCAGCGAGGACAGGCCGAGCACAGATACGCAGTATTTT,CASSEDRPSTDTQYF
TRBJ1-2,.,TRBV12-3/TRBV12-4,TRBD1,TGTGCCAGCAGTTTTACGGAGGGGGCGGGCTATGGCTACACCTTC,CASSFTEGAGYGYTF
TRBJ2-2,few,TRBV20-1,.,TGCAGTGCTAGATGGGGGCCAGCGAACACCGGGGAGCTGTTTTTT,CSARWGPANTGELFF
TRBJ2-3,many,TRBV9,TRBD2,TGTGCCAGCAGCCTCCTCTCCGGGACTAGCGCCGATACGCAGTATTTT,CASSLLSGTSADTQYF
TRBJ1-1,many,TRBV10-3,TRBD1,TGTGCCGCAAACAGGGGGCTGGGGGCTGAAAACGAAGCTTTCTTT,CAANRGLGAENEAFF
TRBJ2-5,many,TRBV11-2,TRBD2,TGTGCCAGCAGCTTACTGGGGGGGGGATACCAAGAGACCCAGTACTTC,CASSLLGGGYQETQYF
TRBJ2-7,many,TRBV20-1,.,TGCAGTGTGGTCCCGGGGCTCGACGAGCAGTACTTC,CSVVPGLDEQYF
TRBJ2-5,many,TRBV30,TRBD2,TGTGCCTGGACGGGGGGTGAGACCCAGTACTTC,CAWTGGETQYF
TRBJ2-2,few,TRBV15,.,TGTGCCACCAGCAGAGATTTGATAGGCAGGGTGAACACCGGGGAGCTGTTTTTT,CATSRDLIGRVNTGELFF
TRBJ1-5,.,TRBV6-2/TRBV6-3,TRBD1,TGTGCCAGCAGCTCGGACAGGGACGATCAGCCCCAGCATTTT,CASSSDRDDQPQHF